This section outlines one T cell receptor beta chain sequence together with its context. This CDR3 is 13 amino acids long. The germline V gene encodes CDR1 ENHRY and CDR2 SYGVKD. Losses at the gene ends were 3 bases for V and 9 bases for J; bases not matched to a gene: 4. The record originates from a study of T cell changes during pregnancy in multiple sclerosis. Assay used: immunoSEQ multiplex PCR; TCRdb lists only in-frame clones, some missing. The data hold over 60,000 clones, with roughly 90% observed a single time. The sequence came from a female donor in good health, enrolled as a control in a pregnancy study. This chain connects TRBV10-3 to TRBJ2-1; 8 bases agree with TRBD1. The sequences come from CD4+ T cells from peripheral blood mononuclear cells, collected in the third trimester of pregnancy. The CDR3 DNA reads TGTGCCATCAGTGATAAAACAGGGGGTGAGCAGTTCTTC. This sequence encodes CAISDKTGGEQFF.